These 11 T cell receptor beta chains originate from one sample sequenced in a study of shared clonotypes between healthy human individuals. Generated by immunoSEQ multiplex PCR, the TCRdb table keeps only in-frame clones and is missing some. The table shows fewer than 3 million clones, with 85% to 95% occurring only once. The specimen sequenced was naive CD4+ T cells from PBMCs. Indicated subset: CD45RA+ positively selected. The receptors derive from a man younger than 35 in good health. Some clones in this sample may be carry-over from other donors' samples.

A word on this clone: The sample contains more than one DNA sequence encoding this CDR3. J is TRBJ2-7 and V is TRBV18, with D perhaps matching TRBD2 (6 bases). The germline V gene encodes CDR1 KGHSH and CDR2 LQKENI. CDR3 length: 13 amino acids. Between the trimmed V and J ends, which lost 3 bases and 3 bases, there was a span of 9 bases. The CDR3 bases are TGTGCCAGCTCACCTAGTAGCGGCTACGAGCAGTACTTC. Residues: CASSPSSGYEQYF. The full variable domain, rest sourced from reference TRBV18 and TRBJ2-7, is NAGVMQNPRHLVRRRGQEARLRCSPMKGHSHVYWYRQLPEEGLKFMVYLQKENIIDESGMPKERFSAEFPKEGPSILRIQQVVRGDSAAYFCASSPSSGYEQYFGPGTRLTVT.

The J gene is TRBJ2-2, the V gene TRBV6-5; D tentatively reads TRBD1 or TRBD2 (5 bases each). Trimming removed 0 bases from V and 7 bases from J, with 15 bases in between. The CDR3 sequence is 16 residues long. Germline loops: CDR1 MNHEY, CDR2 SVGAGI. The CDR3 protein is CASSYSPGPRSGELFF. For the CDR3, the DNA is TGTGCCAGCAGTTACTCGCCGGGGCCACGGAGCGGGGAGCTGTTTTTT.

The gene calls are TRBV7-2 and TRBJ2-1; D unresolved. V was cut by 0 bases and J by 1 base, with 10 bases left in between. The CDR3 extends over 16 amino acids. CDR1 is SGHTA and CDR2 is FQGNSA in the germline V gene. Written as DNA, the CDR3 is TGTGCCAGCAGCTTAGCTTTAGGCTCGTCCTACAATGAGCAGTTCTTC. It specifies CASSLALGSSYNEQFF.

The rearrangement links TRBV11-1 to TRBJ2-1, with D unclear. Germline loops: CDR1 SGHAT, CDR2 FQDESV (reference sequence). V was pared by 1 base and J by 0 bases, with 7 bases between. The CDR3 totals 15 residues. The CDR3 nucleotides are TGTGCCAGCAGCTTAGTACCCGACTCCTACAATGAGCAGTTCTTC. Its protein product is CASSLVPDSYNEQFF.

V and J are TRBV18 and TRBJ2-3; tentative D call: TRBD1 (6 bases). Trimming cost V 6 bases and J 2 bases, with 18 bases left between them. CDR1 and CDR2 from the germline V gene are KGHSH and LQKENI. The CDR3 loop spans 16 amino acids. CDR3 sequence: CASSWIRTDTTDTQYF. The CDR3 coding sequence is TGTGCCAGCTCCTGGATAAGGACAGATACCACAGATACGCAGTATTTT.

The CDR3 sequence is CAINAGLAGAYEQYF. CDR3 sequence (DNA): TGTGCCATCAACGCCGGACTAGCGGGAGCCTACGAGCAGTACTTC. The chain uses TRBV10-3 and TRBJ2-7, with TRBD2 identical over 13 bases. V shed 7 bases and J 2 bases; nucleotides not matched to a gene: 5. The CDR3 is 15 amino acids. Germline loops: CDR1 ENHRY, CDR2 SYGVKD.

This clone was found once. The chain has TRBV13 and TRBJ1-4; no reliable D call. V was trimmed by 3 bases and J by 4 bases, leaving 21 bases between them. Germline CDR1 and CDR2: PRHDT and FYEKMQ (reference sequence). This CDR3 has 18 residues. CDR3: CASSFRAPGGRGNEKLFF. The DNA for the CDR3 is TGTGCCAGCAGCTTCAGAGCCCCTGGTGGACGGGGTAATGAAAAACTGTTTTTT.

For this clone: This CDR3 is also generated by other DNA sequences in the sample. This chain connects TRBV28 to TRBJ1-1; D gene unclear. CDR1 and CDR2 from the germline V gene are MDHEN and SYDVKM. The V and J ends lost 2 bases and 0 bases respectively, with 4 bases between them. CDR3 size: 13 residues. The CDR3 here is CASSLNLNTEAFF. CDR3 in DNA: TGTGCCAGCAGTTTAAACTTGAACACTGAAGCTTTCTTT.

This clone was recorded once. V usage is TRBV9 and J usage is TRBJ2-7; D may correspond to TRBD1 or TRBD2 (5 bases each). Germline V gives CDR1 SGDLS, CDR2 YYNGEE. CDR3 length equals 15 residues. The V and J ends lost 0 bases and 5 bases respectively, with 15 bases between them. CDR3 bases: TGTGCCAGCAGCGTAGGGGACGTCCCCCGGGACGAGCAGTACTTC. It codes for CASSVGDVPRDEQYF.

The J gene is TRBJ2-7, the V gene TRBV6-1; tentatively, D is TRBD1 (8 bases). This CDR3 comprises 15 residues. CDR1 MNHNS and CDR2 SASEGT come from the germline V gene. Trimming took off 5 bases at V and 2 bases at J, with 16 bases between the two ends. CDR3 region: CASSSHRGGTYEQYF. The CDR3 DNA sequence: TGTGCCAGCAGTTCACACAGGGGGGGCACCTACGAGCAGTACTTC.

The chain couples TRBV7-3 to TRBJ2-1, with TRBD1 identical over 9 bases. The junction had 4 bases not matched to a gene; V was cut back by 6 bases and J by 4 bases. The CDR3 totals 14 residues. CDR1 and CDR2 (germline): SGHTA, FQGTGA. This CDR3 is CASSTGGGYNEQFF. The CDR3 DNA follows: TGTGCCAGCAGTACAGGGGGCGGATACAATGAGCAGTTCTTC.